Sequencing of this TCR beta chain was carried out in a study of T cell responses to AZD1222 COVID-19 vaccine. Only in-frame clones appear in the TCRdb table, and some are missing; sequencing was by immunoSEQ multiplex PCR. Among under 150,000 clones listed, 90% were seen once. Study results and limitations: The study sampled repertoires only after the peak T cell response. Donors in the cohort were predominantly white British and more often female, and clonal diversity was possibly underestimated. Just five to seven people given AZD1222 tested seropositive at baseline.

Trimming removed 6 bases at V and 2 bases at J, with 12 bases between. CDR1 and CDR2 from the germline V gene are SGHTS and YDEGEE. This CDR3 is 14 amino acids long. A note on this clone: Its matching antigen is unknown.

V is TRBV5-8 and J is TRBJ1-5, with D unclear. The receptor was derived from an adult who received the AZD1222 COVID-19 vaccine. The source was peripheral blood, collected 28 days after the second AZD1222 dose. CDR3 in DNA: TGTGCCAGCACGCCCCTTGGGGGCAATCAGCCCCAGCATTTT. Protein product: CASTPLGGNQPQHF. The whole variable domain, remainder taken from reference TRBV5-8 and TRBJ1-5, is EAGVTQSPTHLIKTRGQQATLRCSPISGHTSVYWYQQALGLGLQFLLWYDEGEERNRGNFPPRFSGRQFPNYSSELNVNALELEDSALYLCASTPLGGNQPQHFGDGTRLSIL.